The next 10 T cell receptor beta chains were all read from a single sample in a study of early T cells in non-severe SARS-CoV-2 infection. TCRdb redid the calling of the 5' RACE reads with MiXCR, one entry per CDR3 protein. The top ten clones hold roughly 3.9% of a sample with about 50,000 distinct CDR3 sequences, over 12% of them seen once. Sequencing used whole blood, obtained at baseline. The receptors were sampled from an adult who was a healthcare worker with PCR-confirmed SARS-CoV-2 infection or an uninfected control (not recorded which).

The chain joins TRBV3-1 to TRBJ2-1; tentatively, D is TRBD2 (6 bases). Germline-derived CDR1 and CDR2 are LGHDT and YNNKEL (reference sequence). This CDR3 is 12 amino acids long. V dropped 5 bases and J dropped 12 bases, with 14 bases sitting between them. CDR3 sequence (DNA): TGTGCCAGCAGCTCCCTTGGGGGGAGGCAGTTCTTC. It codes for CASSSLGGRQFF.

This clonotype was seen a few times. The rearrangement joins TRBV21-1 to TRBJ2-1; TRBD1 is taken as the D call from the table, unchecked against the DNA. TRBV21-1 represents a pseudogene. The CDR3 loop spans 15 amino acids. The CDR3 is CASSNQGSSDNEQFF. In nucleotides, the CDR3 is TGTGCCAGCAGCAATCAGGGGTCGTCGGACAATGAGCAGTTCTTC.

This clonotype has a handful of counts. The chain links TRBV6-1 to TRBJ2-7; TRBD2 aligns across 7 bases. This CDR3 has 13 residues. The V and J ends lost 8 bases and 6 bases, in that order; junction bases with no gene match: 10. CDR1 is MNHNS, CDR2 SASEGT, per germline. The CDR3 protein is CASGGGWFFEQYF. The CDR3 DNA reads TGTGCCAGCGGCGGGGGATGGTTTTTCGAGCAGTACTTC.

The rearrangement joins TRBV5-5 to TRBJ1-1; perhaps TRBD1 as D (5 bases). This CDR3 has 14 residues. V was cut by 2 bases and J by 6 bases, with 14 bases left in between. Germline CDR1 is SGHKS and CDR2 is YYEKEE (reference sequence). The CDR3 loop is CASSLYQGIAEAFF. The CDR3 nucleotides are TGTGCCAGCAGCTTATACCAGGGAATTGCTGAAGCTTTCTTT.

The chain carries TRBV9 and TRBJ2-7; D is perhaps TRBD1 (5 bases). CDR1 and CDR2 (germline): SGDLS, YYNGEE. The V end was cut by 0 bases, the J end by 4 bases, with 14 bases between. The CDR3 sequence is 15 residues long. The CDR3 DNA follows: TGTGCCAGCAGCGTAGATGAAGGGGCGCGGTACGAGCAGTACTTC. This codes for CASSVDEGARYEQYF.

This clonotype was seen a handful of times. This rearrangement joins TRBV5-1 to TRBJ2-6, with 8 nucleotides matching TRBD1. Germline V gives CDR1 SGHRS, CDR2 YFSETQ. The CDR3 contains 19 residues. The V segment lost 1 base and the J segment 3 bases; nucleotides outside the gene matches: 12. CDR3 loop: CASSLRYGQGIGGANVLTF. The DNA of the CDR3 is TGCGCCAGCAGCTTGAGATATGGACAGGGTATCGGTGGGGCCAACGTCCTGACTTTC.

This chain uses TRBV29-1 with TRBJ2-7; 8 bases align to TRBD1. V lost 8 bases and J lost 8; bases outside the gene matches: 8. Germline values: CDR1 SQVTM, CDR2 ANQGSEA. This CDR3 is built from 11 residues. CDR3 region: CSYGQGVKQYF. The CDR3 DNA is TGCAGCTACGGACAGGGAGTTAAGCAGTACTTC.

The genes are TRBV27 and TRBJ2-3; TRBD2 matches at 12 bases. V lost 8 bases to trimming and J lost 2 bases; unmatched junction nucleotides: 8. The germline gives CDR1 MNHEY, CDR2 SMNVEV (reference sequence). There are 16 residues in the CDR3. CDR3 residues: CASHASGRADTDTQYF. The CDR3, as DNA: TGTGCCAGCCACGCTAGCGGGAGGGCGGACACAGATACGCAGTATTTT.

This chain uses TRBV12-3 or TRBV12-4 with TRBJ1-5, with D possibly TRBD1 on 5 matching bases. Trimming removed 3 bases from V and 4 bases from J, with 10 bases in between. This CDR3 comprises 14 residues. This CDR3 reads CASSFGGVNQPQHF. CDR3 DNA sequence: TGTGCCAGCAGTTTCGGGGGGGTTAATCAGCCCCAGCATTTT.

There are many counts of this clonotype. The V gene is TRBV2, the J gene TRBJ1-1; possible D gene TRBD1, 5 bases. Trimming left V 8 bases short and J 0 bases short, with 10 bases between. CDR1 and CDR2 from the germline V gene are SNHLY and FYNNEI. The CDR3 consists of 13 residues. CDR3 DNA sequence: TGTGCCAGCCGACAGAACATGAACACTGAAGCTTTCTTT. Translating it yields CASRQNMNTEAFF.